A selection of T cell receptor beta chains follows, all from one sample in a study of cytomegalovirus exposure and HLA in healthy donors. Clones were read by immunoSEQ multiplex PCR, and TCRdb kept only the in-frame ones, dropping some. The data contain around 140,000 clones, 77% of them singletons. The sample consisted of PBMCs. All receptors come from a male donor in good health and CMV-seropositive. Both conserved end residues are trimmed from each CDR3. The order of the fields is V gene, CDR3 length, clone size, J gene, CDR3 protein. Rows give clone size only sometimes, using once, few, many, or a class for an expanded clone.

v_gene: TRBV6-5
len: 12
abundance: NA
j_gene: TRBJ1-1
CDR3aa: ASSSFRENTEAF

v_gene: TRBV6-1
len: 13
abundance: NA
j_gene: TRBJ2-1
CDR3aa: ASRETGNSYNEQF

v_gene: TRBV27
len: 13
abundance: NA
j_gene: TRBJ2-7
CDR3aa: ASRPATGLSYEQY

v_gene: TRBV9
len: 11
abundance: once
j_gene: TRBJ1-2
CDR3aa: ASTVGTGKGYT

v_gene: TRBV7-6
len: 12
abundance: NA
j_gene: TRBJ1-1
CDR3aa: ASSKGGLNTEAF

v_gene: TRBV7-9
len: 11
abundance: NA
j_gene: TRBJ1-5
CDR3aa: ASSPAGVQPQH

v_gene: TRBV9
len: 12
abundance: NA
j_gene: TRBJ1-2
CDR3aa: ASSLTEASYGYT

v_gene: TRBV7-7
len: 11
abundance: once
j_gene: TRBJ2-5
CDR3aa: ASSLPGPETQY

v_gene: TRBV30
len: 10
abundance: NA
j_gene: TRBJ1-2
CDR3aa: AWSDGNYGYT

v_gene: TRBV5-1
len: 14
abundance: NA
j_gene: TRBJ2-1
CDR3aa: ASSFAGVSLHNEQF

v_gene: TRBV5-1
len: 13
abundance: NA
j_gene: TRBJ2-5
CDR3aa: ASRPTVGPQETQY

v_gene: TRBV7-9
len: 13
abundance: once
j_gene: TRBJ2-7
CDR3aa: ASSLIEGGRDEQY

v_gene: TRBV6-1
len: 14
abundance: NA
j_gene: TRBJ1-4
CDR3aa: ASSEAGGATNEKLF

v_gene: TRBV5-1
len: 12
abundance: few
j_gene: TRBJ1-2
CDR3aa: ASSLEAGARGYT

v_gene: TRBV28
len: 17
abundance: once
j_gene: TRBJ2-3
CDR3aa: ASSSRLARLQLSTDTQY

v_gene: TRBV27
len: 13
abundance: NA
j_gene: TRBJ2-1
CDR3aa: ASSLIAEYYNEQF

v_gene: TRBV18
len: 11
abundance: NA
j_gene: TRBJ2-1
CDR3aa: ASSPDRTVEQF

v_gene: TRBV6-6
len: 11
abundance: NA
j_gene: TRBJ1-4
CDR3aa: ASRGTGYEKLF

v_gene: TRBV28
len: 12
abundance: NA
j_gene: TRBJ2-7
CDR3aa: ASSLLDRGYEQY

v_gene: TRBV9
len: 16
abundance: NA
j_gene: TRBJ1-1
CDR3aa: ASSVGTTGGGRDTEAF

v_gene: TRBV25-1
len: 14
abundance: few
j_gene: TRBJ2-7
CDR3aa: ASSDRRDYTGGEQY

v_gene: TRBV5-4
len: 13
abundance: NA
j_gene: TRBJ1-1
CDR3aa: ASSSFQGWNTEAF

v_gene: TRBV28
len: 12
abundance: NA
j_gene: TRBJ2-7
CDR3aa: ASSLTGGSYEQY

v_gene: TRBV14
len: 13
abundance: NA
j_gene: TRBJ1-2
CDR3aa: ASSQEIGAVHGYT

v_gene: TRBV28
len: 12
abundance: NA
j_gene: TRBJ2-3
CDR3aa: ATSGHPSTDTQY

v_gene: TRBV7-9
len: 15
abundance: NA
j_gene: TRBJ2-7
CDR3aa: ASSPYGGQGGSYEQY

v_gene: TRBV28
len: 11
abundance: NA
j_gene: TRBJ2-7
CDR3aa: ASSAPGYNEQY

v_gene: TRBV18
len: 11
abundance: NA
j_gene: TRBJ1-1
CDR3aa: ASSPGQKTEAF

v_gene: TRBV4-1
len: 14
abundance: NA
j_gene: TRBJ2-1
CDR3aa: ASSQDRTSGILKQF